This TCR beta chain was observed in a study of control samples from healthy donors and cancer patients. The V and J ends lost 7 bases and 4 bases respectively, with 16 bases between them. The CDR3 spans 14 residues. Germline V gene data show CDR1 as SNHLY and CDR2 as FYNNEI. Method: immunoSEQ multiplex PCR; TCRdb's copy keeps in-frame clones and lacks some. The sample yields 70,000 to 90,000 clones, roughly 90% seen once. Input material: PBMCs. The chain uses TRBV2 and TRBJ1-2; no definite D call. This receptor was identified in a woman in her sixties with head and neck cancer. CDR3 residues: CASTDGLRGYGYTF. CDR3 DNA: TGTGCCAGCACTGATGGGCTCCGAGGCTATGGCTACACCTTC.